This is a list of T cell receptor beta chains from one sample in a study of T cell responses to AZD1222 COVID-19 vaccine. Profiled with immunoSEQ multiplex PCR; TCRdb holds only in-frame clones, not every one. The table shows approximately 170,000 clones, with 92% occurring only once. The sample was peripheral blood, taken 28 days after the second AZD1222 dose. All receptors come from an adult who received the AZD1222 COVID-19 vaccine. The CDR3 runs from the conserved cysteine through the conserved F or W. Fields, in order: J gene, D gene, clone size, CDR3 length, V gene, CDR3 DNA, CDR3 protein. A D gene is named only where the DNA matches it firmly. Clone sizes are given selectively: once, few, many, or a class where the clone is expanded.

TRBJ2-2 TRBD2 once 16 TRBV19 TGTGCCAGTAGTAAACTAGCGGGGGGGCGCACCGGGGAGCTGTTTTTT CASSKLAGGRTGELFF
TRBJ1-4 TRBD1 few 15 TRBV7-2 TGTGCCAGCAGCCCGGAGGGACAGCTTAATGAAAAACTGTTTTTT CASSPEGQLNEKLFF
TRBJ2-5 TRBD2 once 15 TRBV27 TGTGCCAGCAGTTTAAAGATAGCGGGGCTTGGGCCCCAGTACTTC CASSLKIAGLGPQYF
TRBJ1-1 . . 13 TRBV19 TGTGCCAGTAGTATTGGGGGGCCAACTGAAGCTTTCTTT CASSIGGPTEAFF
TRBJ2-1 . . 15 TRBV7-9 TGTGCCAGCAGCTTATCCCGGACATCCTACAATGAGCAGTTCTTC CASSLSRTSYNEQFF
TRBJ2-2 TRBD1 . 16 TRBV11-2 TGTGCCAGCAGCTCCCAGACAGGGACGAACACCGGGGAGCTGTTTTTT CASSSQTGTNTGELFF
TRBJ2-5 TRBD2 . 16 TRBV28 TGTGCCAGCAGTTTCCGGGGGGGACACCAACAAGAGACCCAGTACTTC CASSFRGGHQQETQYF
TRBJ1-4 . . 13 TRBV7-8 TGTGCCAGCAGCTTAGAAGGGACTGAAAAACTGTTTTTT CASSLEGTEKLFF
TRBJ1-6 TRBD1 once 15 TRBV6-5 TGTGCCAGCACCGTCTTAGACAGGGGGAATTCACCCCTCCACTTT CASTVLDRGNSPLHF
TRBJ1-1 . . 13 TRBV19 TGTGCCAGTAGTATAGGTCAGAGTGTTGAAGCTTTCTTT CASSIGQSVEAFF
TRBJ2-7 . few 12 TRBV18 TGTGCCAGCTCACTAGGGTCCTACGAGCAGTACTTC CASSLGSYEQYF
TRBJ1-2 . . 12 TRBV5-4 TGTGCCAGCAGCCCGGGACAACGGGGCTACACCTTC CASSPGQRGYTF
TRBJ1-6 . . 12 TRBV5-5 TGTGCCAGCAGCCGCACAGGGCCACCCCTCCACTTT CASSRTGPPLHF
TRBJ2-1 TRBD2 . 16 TRBV27 TGTGCCAGCAGTTACCTGGCGGGGGGCAGCAGGGATGAGCAGTTCTTC CASSYLAGGSRDEQFF
TRBJ1-2 . . 16 TRBV6-2/TRBV6-3 TGTGCCAGCAGTTCCTATATCCGTGACCGTAACTATGGCTACACCTTC CASSSYIRDRNYGYTF
TRBJ2-6 . . 15 TRBV10-3 TGTGCCATCAGTGAGGGTGCGACTGGGGCCAACGTCCTGACTTTC CAISEGATGANVLTF
TRBJ2-7 . . 14 TRBV6-1 TGTGCCAGCAGTGAAAAACAGGTGTCCTACGAGCAGTACTTC CASSEKQVSYEQYF
TRBJ1-1 . . 11 TRBV6-6 TGTGCCAGCGTGATGAATGGTGAAGCTTTCTTT CASVMNGEAFF
TRBJ1-4 TRBD1 . 17 TRBV4-1 TGCGCCAGCAGCCAACGAACTGACAGGGTAACTAATGAAAAACTGTTTTTT CASSQRTDRVTNEKLFF
TRBJ1-3 . . 17 TRBV5-1 TGCGCCAGCAGCCCTGTTGGAGGGGGTAGCTCTGGAAACACCATATATTTT CASSPVGGGSSGNTIYF
TRBJ1-6 . . 16 TRBV18 TGTGCCAGCTCACCAAGGGTTCCGGACGGGAATTCACCCCTCCACTTT CASSPRVPDGNSPLHF
TRBJ1-2 . . 12 TRBV2 TGTGCCCACCGGGGAGCTAACTATGGCTACACCTTC CAHRGANYGYTF
TRBJ2-2 . . 16 TRBV19 TGTGCCAGTAGTAGTTCGGGACGACCCTCCTGGGGGGAGCTGTTTTTT CASSSSGRPSWGELFF
TRBJ2-1 . . 15 TRBV19 TGTGCCAGTAGTATATTCCGGGGTCGAGCCAAAGAGCAGTTCTTC CASSIFRGRAKEQFF
TRBJ2-7 . . 13 TRBV6-5 TGTGCCAGCAGTCCCGACAGTATCTACGAGCAGTACTTC CASSPDSIYEQYF
TRBJ1-2 . . 13 TRBV3-1/TRBV3-2 TGTGCCAGCAGCCAAGATTCAGGATATGGCTACACCTTC CASSQDSGYGYTF
TRBJ1-2 . . 12 TRBV2 TGTGCCAGCATGAAAGGGCGTTATGGCTACACCTTC CASMKGRYGYTF